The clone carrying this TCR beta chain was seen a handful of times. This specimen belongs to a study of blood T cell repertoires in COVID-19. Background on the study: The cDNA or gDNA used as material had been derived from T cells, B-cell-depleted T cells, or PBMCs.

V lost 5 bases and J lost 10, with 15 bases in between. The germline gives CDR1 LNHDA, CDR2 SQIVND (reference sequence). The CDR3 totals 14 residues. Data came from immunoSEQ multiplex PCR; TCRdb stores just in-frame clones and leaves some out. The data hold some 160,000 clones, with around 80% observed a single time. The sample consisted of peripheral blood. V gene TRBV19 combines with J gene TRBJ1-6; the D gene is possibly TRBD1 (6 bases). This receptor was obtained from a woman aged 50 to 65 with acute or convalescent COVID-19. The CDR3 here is CASSEPGEGSPLHF. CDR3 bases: TGTGCCAGTAGTGAACCAGGGGAAGGATCACCCCTCCACTTT.